This TCR beta chain is drawn from a study of blood T cell repertoires in COVID-19. The wider study: T cells, B-cell-depleted T cells, or PBMCs provided the cDNA or gDNA that served as material.

CDR1 is GTSNPN and CDR2 is SVGIG in the germline V gene (reference sequence). The CDR3 is 19 amino acids. The V segment lost 2 bases and the J segment 3 bases; nucleotides outside the gene matches: 21. Using immunoSEQ multiplex PCR, the repertoire was profiled, and TCRdb retains in-frame clones only, with some absent. Of some 210,000 clones listed, approximately 78% are singletons. Sequencing was done on a sample of peripheral blood. This TCR came from a woman aged 40-49 years with acute or convalescent COVID-19. The V call is TRBV30, the J call TRBJ1-1; 7 bases align to TRBD1. The CDR3 DNA sequence: TGTGCCTGGAGTCCCTACGGACAGGTTCGTTCGTGGGTAGACACTGAAGCTTTCTTT. It is translated as CAWSPYGQVRSWVDTEAFF.